Described below is a single TCR beta chain sequence and its context. Its specificity is not known. The data belong to a study of T cell repertoires in cytomegalovirus infection. TCRdb processed the reads anew with MiXCR; each CDR3 protein has one entry. The sample shows fewer than 850,000 distinct CDR3 sequences, about 27% of them seen only once. The CDR3 extends over 13 amino acids. After removal of 10 bases from V and 0 bases from J, the junction contained 3 bases not matched to a gene. The material was cultured CD8+ T cells from PBMCs, obtained from culture after CMV antigen stimulation. The rearrangement links TRBV12-3 or TRBV12-4 to TRBJ1-1; TRBD1 agrees at 9 bases. The origin of this receptor is a human donor in good health (CMV status not recorded). Some clones in this sample may be carry-over from other donors' samples. The CDR3, as DNA: TGTGCCATCGGGACAGGGATGAACACTGAAGCTTTCTTT. Its translation: CAIGTGMNTEAFF.